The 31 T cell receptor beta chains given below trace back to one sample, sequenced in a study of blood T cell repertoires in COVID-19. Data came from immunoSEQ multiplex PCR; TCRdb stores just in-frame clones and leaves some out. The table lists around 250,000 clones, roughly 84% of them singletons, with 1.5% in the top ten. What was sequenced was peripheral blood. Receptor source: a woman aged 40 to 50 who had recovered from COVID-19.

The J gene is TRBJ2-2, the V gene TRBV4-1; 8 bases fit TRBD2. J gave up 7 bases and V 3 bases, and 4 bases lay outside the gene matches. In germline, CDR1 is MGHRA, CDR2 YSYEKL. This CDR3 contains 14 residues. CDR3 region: CASSHSTSVGELFF. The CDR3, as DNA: TGCGCCAGCAGCCATTCGACTAGCGTCGGGGAGCTGTTTTTT.

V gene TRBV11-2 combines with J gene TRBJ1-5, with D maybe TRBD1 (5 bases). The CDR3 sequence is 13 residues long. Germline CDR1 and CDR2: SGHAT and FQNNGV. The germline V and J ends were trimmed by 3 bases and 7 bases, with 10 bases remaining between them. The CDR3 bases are TGTGCCAGCAGCTTCGGGCAGGGCCAGCCCCAGCATTTT. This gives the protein CASSFGQGQPQHF.

In DNA, the CDR3 is TGTGCCAGCAGCTCGGGACAGGGATTCGCCTACACCTTC. Translated: CASSSGQGFAYTF. This chain links TRBV28 with TRBJ1-2, with 9 positions matching TRBD1. This CDR3 region has 13 residues. Germline CDR1 MDHEN, CDR2 SYDVKM. The junction had 9 bases not matched to a gene; V was cut back by 6 bases and J by 10 bases.

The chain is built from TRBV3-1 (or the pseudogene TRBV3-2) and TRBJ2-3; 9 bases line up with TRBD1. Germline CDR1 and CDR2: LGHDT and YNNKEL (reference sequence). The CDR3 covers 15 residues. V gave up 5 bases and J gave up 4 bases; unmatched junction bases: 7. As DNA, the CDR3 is TGTGCCAGCAGCTATCGGACAGGGGATGCAGATACGCAGTATTTT. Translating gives CASSYRTGDADTQYF.

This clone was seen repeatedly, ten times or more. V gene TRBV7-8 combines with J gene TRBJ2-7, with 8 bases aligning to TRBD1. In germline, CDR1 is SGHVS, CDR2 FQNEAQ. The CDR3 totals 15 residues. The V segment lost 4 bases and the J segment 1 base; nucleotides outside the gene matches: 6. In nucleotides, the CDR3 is TGTGCCAGCAGCTACGACAGGGGTTCGTCCTACGAGCAGTACTTC. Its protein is CASSYDRGSSYEQYF.

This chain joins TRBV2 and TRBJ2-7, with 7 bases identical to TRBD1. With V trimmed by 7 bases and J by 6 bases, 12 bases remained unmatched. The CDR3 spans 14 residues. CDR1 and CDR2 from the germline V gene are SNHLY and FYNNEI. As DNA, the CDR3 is TGTGCCAGCATTAAGGGCCAGGGGGAAGGCGAGCAGTACTTC. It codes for CASIKGQGEGEQYF.

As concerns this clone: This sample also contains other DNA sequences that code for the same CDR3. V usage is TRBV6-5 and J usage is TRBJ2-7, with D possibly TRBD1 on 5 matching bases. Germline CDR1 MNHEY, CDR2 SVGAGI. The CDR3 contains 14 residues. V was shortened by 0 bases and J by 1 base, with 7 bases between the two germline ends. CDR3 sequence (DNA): TGTGCCAGCAGTTACTCGACAGCTTCCTACGAGCAGTACTTC. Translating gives CASSYSTASYEQYF.

The CDR3 nucleotides are TGCGCCAGCAGCTTCTTCTTGGGCAGGGAAGACAATGAGCAGTTCTTC. It codes for CASSFFLGREDNEQFF. The chain joins TRBV5-1 to TRBJ2-1; D perhaps matches TRBD1 (5 bases). Per the germline V gene, CDR1 is SGHRS and CDR2 is YFSETQ. The CDR3 totals 16 residues. Trimming shortened V by 2 bases and J by 5 bases, and 17 bases separated the two germline ends.

CDR3 DNA: TGTGCCAGCAGCGCAAACATGAACACTGAAGCTTTCTTT. Protein product: CASSANMNTEAFF. The rearrangement joins TRBV5-4 to TRBJ1-1; no clear D. Germline V gene data show CDR1 as SGHNT and CDR2 as YYREEE (reference sequence). Trimming took 4 bases from V and 0 from J, leaving 7 bases between them. The length of the CDR3 is 13 residues.

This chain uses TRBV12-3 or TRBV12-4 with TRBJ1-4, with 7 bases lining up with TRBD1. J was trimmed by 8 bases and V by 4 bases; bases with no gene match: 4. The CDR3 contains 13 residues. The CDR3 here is CASSSDRDEKLFF. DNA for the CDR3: TGTGCCAGCAGTTCCGACAGGGACGAAAAACTGTTTTTT.

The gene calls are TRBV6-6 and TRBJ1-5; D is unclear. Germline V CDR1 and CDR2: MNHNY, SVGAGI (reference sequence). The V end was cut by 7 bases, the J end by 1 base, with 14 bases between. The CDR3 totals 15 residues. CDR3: CASTIRPGSNQPQHF. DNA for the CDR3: TGTGCCAGCACAATCCGGCCGGGGAGCAATCAGCCCCAGCATTTT.

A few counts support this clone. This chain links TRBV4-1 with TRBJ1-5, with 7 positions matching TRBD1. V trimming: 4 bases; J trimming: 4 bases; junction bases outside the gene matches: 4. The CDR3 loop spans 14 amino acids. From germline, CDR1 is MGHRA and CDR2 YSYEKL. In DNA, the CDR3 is TGCGCCAGCAGCCGCGGGACAGCGAATCAGCCCCAGCATTTT. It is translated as CASSRGTANQPQHF.

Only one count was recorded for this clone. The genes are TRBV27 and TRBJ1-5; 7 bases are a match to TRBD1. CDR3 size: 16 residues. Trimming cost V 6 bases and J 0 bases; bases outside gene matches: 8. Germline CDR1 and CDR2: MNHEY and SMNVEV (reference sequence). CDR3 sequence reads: CASRPTGMYSNQPQHF. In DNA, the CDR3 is TGTGCCAGCAGACCGACAGGGATGTATAGCAATCAGCCCCAGCATTTT.

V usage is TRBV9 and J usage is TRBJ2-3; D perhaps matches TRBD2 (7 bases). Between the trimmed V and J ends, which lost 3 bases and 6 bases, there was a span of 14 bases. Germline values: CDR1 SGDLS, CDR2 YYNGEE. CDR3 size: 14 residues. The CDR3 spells CASSGGGGVDTQYF. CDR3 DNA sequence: TGTGCCAGCAGCGGAGGGGGGGGAGTGGATACGCAGTATTTT.

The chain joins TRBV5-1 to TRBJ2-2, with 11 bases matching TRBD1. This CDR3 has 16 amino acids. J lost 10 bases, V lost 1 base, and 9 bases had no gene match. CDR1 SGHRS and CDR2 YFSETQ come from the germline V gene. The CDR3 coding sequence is TGCGCCAGCAGCTTGCTCCCCGGGACAGGGGGAGAGGAGCTGTTTTTT. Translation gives CASSLLPGTGGEELFF.

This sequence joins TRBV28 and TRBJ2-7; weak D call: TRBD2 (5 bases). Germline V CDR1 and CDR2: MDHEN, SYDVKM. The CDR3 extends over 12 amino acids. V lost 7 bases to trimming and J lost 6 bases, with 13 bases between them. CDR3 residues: CASTSQFGEQYF. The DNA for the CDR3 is TGTGCCAGCACTAGCCAGTTCGGCGAGCAGTACTTC.

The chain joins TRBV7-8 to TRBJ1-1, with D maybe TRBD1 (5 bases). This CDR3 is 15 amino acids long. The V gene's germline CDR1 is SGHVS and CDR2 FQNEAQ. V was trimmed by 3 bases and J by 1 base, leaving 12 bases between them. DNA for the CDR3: TGTGCCAGCAGCTTCCCGAGGCAGGGGAACACTGAAGCTTTCTTT. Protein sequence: CASSFPRQGNTEAFF.

In nucleotides, the CDR3 is TGTGCCAGCAGCTTGGGGACTAGCATTCGGGAGACCCAGTACTTC. Encoded protein: CASSLGTSIRETQYF. This chain joins TRBV11-2 and TRBJ2-5; 9 bases line up with TRBD2. V was clipped by 3 bases and J by 5 bases; unmatched bases: 7. CDR1 is SGHAT and CDR2 is FQNNGV in the germline V gene. The length of the CDR3 is 15 residues.

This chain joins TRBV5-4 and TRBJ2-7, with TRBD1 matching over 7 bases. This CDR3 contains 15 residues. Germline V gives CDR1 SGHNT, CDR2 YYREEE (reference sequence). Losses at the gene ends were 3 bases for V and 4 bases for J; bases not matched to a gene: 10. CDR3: CASSSKGGRTYEQYF. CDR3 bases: TGTGCCAGCAGCTCAAAAGGGGGCCGAACTTACGAGCAGTACTTC.

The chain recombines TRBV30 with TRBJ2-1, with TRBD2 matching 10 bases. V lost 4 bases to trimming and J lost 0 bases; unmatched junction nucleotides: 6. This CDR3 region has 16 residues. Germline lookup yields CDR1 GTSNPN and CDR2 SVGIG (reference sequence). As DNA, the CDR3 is TGTGCCTGGAAGGCTAGCGGGGGTTCCTCCTACAATGAGCAGTTCTTC. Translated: CAWKASGGSSYNEQFF.

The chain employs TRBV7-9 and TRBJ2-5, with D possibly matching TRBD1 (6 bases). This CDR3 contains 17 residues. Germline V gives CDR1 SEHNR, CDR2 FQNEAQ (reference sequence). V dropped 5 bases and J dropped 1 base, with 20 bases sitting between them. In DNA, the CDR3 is TGTGCCAGCAGCGTCCGATGGAGAGGGACATTCCAAGAGACCCAGTACTTC. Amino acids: CASSVRWRGTFQETQYF.

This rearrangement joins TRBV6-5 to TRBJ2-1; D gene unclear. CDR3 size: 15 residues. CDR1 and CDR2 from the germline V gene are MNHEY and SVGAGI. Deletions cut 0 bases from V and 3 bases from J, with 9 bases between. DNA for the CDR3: TGTGCCAGCAGTTACTCGTTCCAGGTCTACAATGAGCAGTTCTTC. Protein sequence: CASSYSFQVYNEQFF.

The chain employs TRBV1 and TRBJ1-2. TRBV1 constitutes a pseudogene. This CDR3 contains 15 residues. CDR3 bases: TGCACCAGCAGCCCACGGGCCTCGGGGGACCATGGCTACACCTTC. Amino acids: CTSSPRASGDHGYTF.

This CDR3 reads CAISDGGVTNIQYF. CDR3 DNA sequence: TGTGCCATCAGTGACGGGGGGGTCACAAACATTCAGTACTTC. The rearrangement links TRBV10-3 to TRBJ2-4; TRBD2 matches at 8 bases. V shed 3 bases, J shed 6 bases, and the junction held 4 bases outside the gene matches. The CDR3 spans 14 residues. CDR1 and CDR2 from the germline V gene are ENHRY and SYGVKD.

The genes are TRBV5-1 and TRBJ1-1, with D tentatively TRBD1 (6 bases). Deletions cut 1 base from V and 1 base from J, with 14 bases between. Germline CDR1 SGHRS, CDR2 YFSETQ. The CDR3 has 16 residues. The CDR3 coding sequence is TGCGCCAGCAGCTTGTATCGGGGGGCGGCGAACACTGAAGCTTTCTTT. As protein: CASSLYRGAANTEAFF.

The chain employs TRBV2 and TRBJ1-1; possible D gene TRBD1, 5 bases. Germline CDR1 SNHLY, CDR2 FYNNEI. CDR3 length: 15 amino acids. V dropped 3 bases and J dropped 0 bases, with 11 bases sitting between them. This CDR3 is CASSEGGDMNTEAFF. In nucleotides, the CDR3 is TGTGCCAGCAGTGAGGGGGGGGATATGAACACTGAAGCTTTCTTT.

In nucleotides, the CDR3 is TGTGCCAGCAGCTCGGGACAGTTTAGCTCTGGAAACACCATATATTTT. Amino acids: CASSSGQFSSGNTIYF. The chain recombines TRBV3-1 (or the pseudogene TRBV3-2) with TRBJ1-3; TRBD1 matches 7 bases. Germline V gives CDR1 LGHDT, CDR2 YNNKEL (reference sequence). The CDR3 totals 16 residues. The junction had 7 bases not matched to a gene; V was cut back by 5 bases and J by 0 bases.

CDR3: CASSQDGRDSPLHF. CDR3 DNA sequence: TGTGCCAGCAGCCAAGATGGGCGGGATTCACCCCTCCACTTT. V is TRBV3-1 (or the pseudogene TRBV3-2) and J is TRBJ1-6; D is unresolved. Germline V gene data show CDR1 as LGHDT and CDR2 as YNNKEL (reference sequence). V lost 0 bases and J lost 8, with 8 bases in between. This CDR3 contains 14 residues.

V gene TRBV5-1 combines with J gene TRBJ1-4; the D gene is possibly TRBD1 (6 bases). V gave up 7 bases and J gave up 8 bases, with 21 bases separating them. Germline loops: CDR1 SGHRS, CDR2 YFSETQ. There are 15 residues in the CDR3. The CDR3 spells CASQVQDHRDEKLFF. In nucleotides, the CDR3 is TGCGCCAGCCAGGTGCAGGATCACAGGGACGAAAAACTGTTTTTT. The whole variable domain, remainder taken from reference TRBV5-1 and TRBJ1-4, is KAGVTQTPRYLIKTRGQQVTLSCSPISGHRSVSWYQQTPGQGLQFLFEYFSETQRNKGNFPGRFSGRQFSNSRSEMNVSTLELGDSALYLCASQVQDHRDEKLFFGSGTQLSVL.

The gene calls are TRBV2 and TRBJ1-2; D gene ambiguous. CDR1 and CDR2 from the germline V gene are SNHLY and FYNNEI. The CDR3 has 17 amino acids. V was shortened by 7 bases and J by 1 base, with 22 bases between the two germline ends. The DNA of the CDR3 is TGTGCCAGCATCCATCCTGGGTCCGACGGACTTAACTATGGCTACACCTTC. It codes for CASIHPGSDGLNYGYTF.

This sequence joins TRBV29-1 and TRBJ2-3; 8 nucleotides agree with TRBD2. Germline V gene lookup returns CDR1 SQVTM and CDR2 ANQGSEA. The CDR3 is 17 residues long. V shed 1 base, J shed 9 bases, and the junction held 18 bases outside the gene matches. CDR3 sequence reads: CSVEGGVLAARGETQYF. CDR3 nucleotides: TGCAGCGTTGAAGGGGGGGTACTAGCGGCGCGCGGGGAGACGCAGTATTTT.